This record looks at one T cell receptor (beta chain) sequence and its context. The sample is drawn from a study of blood T cell repertoires in COVID-19. As for the study in general: From T cells, B-cell-depleted T cells, or PBMCs came the material, which was cDNA or gDNA.

The assay was immunoSEQ multiplex PCR, and TCRdb's table has in-frame clones only and misses some. In the table there are hundreds of thousands of clones, roughly 90% of which are singletons. This clonotype was obtained from a woman aged 30 to 39 with COVID-19, enrolled during active disease. The sequencing input was peripheral blood.

This CDR3 is CASTKGFGEPQHF. The CDR3 region has the DNA TGTGCCAGCACAAAGGGCTTCGGGGAGCCCCAGCATTTT. The chain has TRBV27 and TRBJ1-5; no firm D call. V was clipped by 7 bases and J by 8 bases, with 15 bases between them. Germline-derived CDR1 and CDR2 are MNHEY and SMNVEV (reference sequence). This CDR3 region has 13 residues.